Each of the 11 T cell receptor beta chains below was sequenced from the same sample in a study of prognosis after radiotherapy for stage I lung cancer. The study amplified the TCR beta CDR3 region from genomic DNA. This amplification was carried out by two rounds of multiplex PCR. Gene-specific primers for each TRBV and TRBJ gene drove first-round PCR. TCRdb called the multiplex PCR reads again in MiXCR, with one record for every CDR3 protein. The sample shows approximately 28,000 distinct CDR3 sequences, around 43% of them seen only once. The source was PBMCs, collected before or after stereotactic body radiation therapy (not recorded which). All receptors come from a donor over 45 with non-small cell lung cancer.

This clonotype was counted ten times or more. V is TRBV7-3 and J is TRBJ2-1; 9 positions match TRBD2. J was trimmed by 9 bases and V by 5 bases; bases with no gene match: 14. The CDR3 is 16 residues long. Looked up from germline, CDR1 is SGHTA and CDR2 is FQGTGA. CDR3 sequence reads: CASSPHGASGMGEQFF. Written as DNA, the CDR3 is TGTGCCAGCAGCCCCCATGGGGCTAGCGGGATGGGTGAGCAGTTCTTC.

This clonotype was counted many times. The V and J genes are TRBV7-2 and TRBJ1-2; no firm D call. There are 12 residues in the CDR3. Germline V gene data show CDR1 as SGHTA and CDR2 as FQGNSA. V dropped 5 bases and J dropped 9 bases, with 13 bases sitting between them. CDR3 coding DNA: TGTGCCAGCAGCGATGCCCCTGGGAGCTACACCTTC. Protein product: CASSDAPGSYTF.

This clonotype occurred many times. The CDR3 is CASSLGGYNEQFF. CDR3 DNA sequence: TGCGCCAGCAGCTTGGGTGGCTACAATGAGCAGTTCTTC. The chain links TRBV5-1 to TRBJ2-1; D gene ambiguous. Germline CDR1 reads SGHRS; CDR2 reads YFSETQ. The V end was cut by 0 bases, the J end by 3 bases, with 4 bases between. The CDR3 contains 13 residues.

The table lists this clonotype with a count of one. The DNA for the CDR3 is TGTGCCATCAGTGAGGGTTTTAATTCACCCCTCCACTTT. Residues: CAISEGFNSPLHF. The J gene is TRBJ1-6, the V gene TRBV10-3; D not certain. Deletions cut 2 bases from V and 6 bases from J, with 5 bases between. The germline CDR1 and CDR2 sequences are ENHRY and SYGVKD. This CDR3 contains 13 residues.

This clonotype showed up many times. CDR3 DNA: TGTGCCAGCAGACCTCCTGTGCGGGGGGCAACTGGCTACACCTTC. As protein: CASRPPVRGATGYTF. The chain uses TRBV28 and TRBJ1-2; the D gene is possibly TRBD1 (6 bases). In germline, CDR1 is MDHEN, CDR2 SYDVKM. Trimming took 6 bases from V and 7 from J, leaving 21 bases between them. CDR3 length: 15 residues.

This clonotype was detected ten times or more. The chain links TRBV2 to TRBJ2-5; 7 bases fit TRBD2. This CDR3 spans 15 amino acids. Per the germline V gene, CDR1 is SNHLY and CDR2 is FYNNEI. The J segment lost 5 bases and the V segment lost 3 bases, leaving 9 bases of the junction unmatched. The CDR3 here is CASSDSGVDWETQYF. CDR3 DNA sequence: TGTGCCAGCAGTGACAGCGGGGTTGATTGGGAGACCCAGTACTTC. The variable domain in full, completed from reference TRBV2 and TRBJ2-5, reads EPEVTQTPSHQVTQMGQEVILRCVPISNHLYFYWYRQILGQKVEFLVSFYNNEISEKSEIFDDQFSVERPDGSNFTLKIRSTKLEDSAMYFCASSDSGVDWETQYFGPGTRLLVL.

A word on this clonotype: A far larger clone lies a single base away; this is likely a read error. This chain uses TRBV7-9 with TRBJ2-3; TRBD1 might be the D (6 bases). The V end lost 7 bases, the J end lost 6 bases, and 23 bases lay between the germline ends. The CDR3 is 16 amino acids. The germline gives CDR1 SEHNR, CDR2 FQNEAQ (reference sequence). CDR3 DNA sequence: TGTGCCAGCATCCCCATTGGGGGCTACGGTAGTGATACGCAGTATTTT. This gives the protein CASIPIGGYGSDTQYF.

Comments on this clonotype: One end of the junction does not line up with germline, which may come from a read error. V gene TRBV5-1 combines with J gene TRBJ2-2; 10 nucleotides align to TRBD2. Germline lookup yields CDR1 SGHRS and CDR2 YFSETQ. The CDR3 has 15 amino acids. The CDR3 sequence is CASSGGADSTGELFF. CDR3 DNA: TGTGCCAGCAGCGGGGGGGCAGATTCCACCGGGGAGCTGTTTTTT.

This clonotype was recorded only once. The junction shows a germline mismatch at one end, possibly a read error. The gene calls are TRBV24-1 and TRBJ2-2; D is undetermined. Looked up from germline, CDR1 is KGHDR and CDR2 is SFDVKD. The CDR3 sequence is 14 residues long. DNA of the CDR3: TGTGCCACCAGTGATAGTGGATCCACCGGTGAGCTGTTTTTT. This gives the protein CATSDSGSTGELFF.

The V and J genes are TRBV6-2 or TRBV6-3 and TRBJ2-1; D gene ambiguous. The CDR3 loop spans 13 amino acids. Trimming took 5 bases from V and 8 from J, leaving 13 bases between them. The germline gives CDR1 MNHEY, CDR2 SVGEGT. For the CDR3, the DNA is TGTGCCAGCAGTGACGGTAGGGCCGATGAGCAGTTCTTC. Protein: CASSDGRADEQFF.

In its sample, this clonotype was seen a few times. The V and J genes are TRBV20-1 and TRBJ2-5; D unresolved. Germline assignment: CDR1 DFQATT and CDR2 SNEGSKA (reference sequence). V was clipped by 3 bases and J by 3 bases, with 11 bases between them. The CDR3 is 13 residues long. The CDR3 nucleotides read TGCAGTGCTAGGCACCAAAAAAAAGAGACCCAGTACTTC. Translated: CSARHQKKETQYF.